These T cell receptor beta chains were read from a single sample in a study of shared clonotypes between healthy human individuals. Using immunoSEQ multiplex PCR, the repertoire was profiled, and TCRdb retains in-frame clones only, with some absent. Of more than 2 million clones in the sample, approximately 96% were seen once. Sequenced: naive CD4+ T cells sorted from blood. The receptors originated from a man in his late teens or twenties in good health. CDR3s include the opening cysteine and the closing phenylalanine or tryptophan.

TRBV25-1,TRBJ1-2,CASRGQGYGYTF
TRBV7-2,TRBJ2-1,CASSLVPASSYNEQFF
TRBV4-3,TRBJ2-1,CASSQELSLEQFF
TRBV18,TRBJ2-5,CASSSGFGETQYF
TRBV19,TRBJ2-7,CASSREGGPTTYEQYF
TRBV5-1,TRBJ1-2,CASSLDPNYGYTF
TRBV9,TRBJ2-7,CASSASGTISSYEQYF
TRBV6-1,TRBJ1-4,CASSEVGREKLFF
TRBV6-1,TRBJ1-6,CASSVGNINSPLHF
TRBV7-2,TRBJ1-2,CASSPDRNYGYTF
TRBV27,TRBJ2-3,CASSLGRGTDTQYF
TRBV6-1,TRBJ1-5,CASSVGTAFSNQPQHF
TRBV4-1,TRBJ2-5,CASSRDISETQYF
TRBV6-1,TRBJ2-2,CASRKQGPVGELFF
TRBV2,TRBJ2-5,CASSVGLKGMETQYF
TRBV5-4,TRBJ2-7,CASSHEKKGQISYEQYF
TRBV7-8,TRBJ2-7,CASSLEVGFRMGYEQYF
TRBV18,TRBJ1-4,CASSNKATNEKLFF
TRBV7-9,TRBJ2-1,CASSPQVLVDNEQFF
TRBV6-5,TRBJ2-2,CASSRTSGELFF
TRBV9,TRBJ2-7,CASSVDGRSYEQYF
TRBV5-4,TRBJ2-7,CASSLGGQARSYEQYF
TRBV30,TRBJ2-6,CAWKASGTGANVLTF
TRBV10-3,TRBJ1-4,CAISEGGNGEKLFF
TRBV6-6,TRBJ1-5,CASKESNQPQHF
TRBV7-3,TRBJ1-1,CASRFSPNTEAFF
TRBV5-1,TRBJ2-5,CASSLGPGTETQYF
TRBV5-6,TRBJ1-3,CASSLGDRLAGNTIYF
TRBV4-1,TRBJ1-4,CASSWAVDNEKLFF
TRBV10-3,TRBJ2-7,CAISDGGQPLSYEQYF
TRBV4-3,TRBJ1-4,CASSQYTGDEKLFF
TRBV7-9,TRBJ1-4,CASSADRATNEKLFF
TRBV18,TRBJ2-6,CASSPQTGRDPSGANVLTF
TRBV28,TRBJ2-3,CASSFAGVTDTQYF
TRBV6-5,TRBJ2-1,CASSYQTSGGNEQFF
TRBV19,TRBJ1-4,CASSIGEKLFF
TRBV11-3,TRBJ2-6,CASSLGPGEVLTF
TRBV2,TRBJ2-1,CASSANGNEQFF
TRBV5-1,TRBJ1-6,CASSLDRTGANNSPLHF
TRBV5-1,TRBJ1-2,CASSLEGSNNHGYTF
TRBV30,TRBJ2-2,CAWTRLAGGTGELFF
TRBV5-6,TRBJ2-7,CASSLGSPSGEQYF
TRBV5-4,TRBJ2-5,CASSPRASGGARQETQYF
TRBV27,TRBJ1-5,CASSPGQDNQPQHF
TRBV4-3,TRBJ1-1,CASSQRDRGSEAFF
TRBV5-4,TRBJ2-3,CASSSLGWARSTDTQYF
TRBV12-5,TRBJ1-2,CASGPKRTGVLNYGYTF
TRBV30,TRBJ1-4,CAWRGQEGNEKLFF
TRBV2,TRBJ2-3,CASSEMSLASTDTQYF
TRBV10-3,TRBJ1-2,CAISTAETGSNYGYTF
TRBV7-9,TRBJ2-3,CASHMAGTDTQYF
TRBV11-2,TRBJ2-1,CASSLGGPSGRIYNEQFF
TRBV5-1,TRBJ2-3,CASSSGLAELTDTQYF
TRBV6-6,TRBJ1-5,CASTQGDRGGGQPQHF
TRBV19,TRBJ1-5,CASSPGQLSNQPQHF
TRBV2,TRBJ2-7,CASSGGIYEQYF
TRBV30,TRBJ1-1,CAWSRTALNTEAFF
TRBV6-5,TRBJ2-3,CASSYSSGLSTDTQYF
TRBV20-1,TRBJ2-7,CSASSDEQYF